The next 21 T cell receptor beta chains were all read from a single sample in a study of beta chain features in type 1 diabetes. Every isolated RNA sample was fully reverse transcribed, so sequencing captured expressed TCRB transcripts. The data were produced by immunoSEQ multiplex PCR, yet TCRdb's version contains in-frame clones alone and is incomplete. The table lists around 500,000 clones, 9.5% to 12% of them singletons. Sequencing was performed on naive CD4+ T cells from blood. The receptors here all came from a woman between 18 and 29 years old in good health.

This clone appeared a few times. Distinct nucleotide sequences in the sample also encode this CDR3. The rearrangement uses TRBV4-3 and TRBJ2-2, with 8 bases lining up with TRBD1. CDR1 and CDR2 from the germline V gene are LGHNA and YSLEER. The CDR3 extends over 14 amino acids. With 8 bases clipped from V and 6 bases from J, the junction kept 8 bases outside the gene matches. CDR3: CASARQGLAGELFF. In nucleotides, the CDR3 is TGCGCCAGCGCGCGACAGGGGCTCGCCGGGGAGCTGTTTTTT.

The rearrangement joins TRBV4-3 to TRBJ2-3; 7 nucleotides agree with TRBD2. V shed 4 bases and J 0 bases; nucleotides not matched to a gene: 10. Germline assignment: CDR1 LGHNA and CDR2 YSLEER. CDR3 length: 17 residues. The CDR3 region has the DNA TGCGCCAGCAGCCGAATCAGAGCGGGGTCTAGCACAGATACGCAGTATTTT. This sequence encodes CASSRIRAGSSTDTQYF.

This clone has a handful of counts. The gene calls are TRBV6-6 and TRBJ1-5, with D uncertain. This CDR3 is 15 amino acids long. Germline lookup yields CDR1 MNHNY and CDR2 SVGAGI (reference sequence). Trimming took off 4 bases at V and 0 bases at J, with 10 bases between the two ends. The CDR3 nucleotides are TGTGCCAGCAGTTTGTTAAAGTATAGCAATCAGCCCCAGCATTTT. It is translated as CASSLLKYSNQPQHF.

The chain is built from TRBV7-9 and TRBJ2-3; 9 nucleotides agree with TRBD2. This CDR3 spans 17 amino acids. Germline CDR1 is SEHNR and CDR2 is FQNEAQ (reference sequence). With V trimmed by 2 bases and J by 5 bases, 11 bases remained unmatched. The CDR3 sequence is CASSLRRAGGPLDTQYF. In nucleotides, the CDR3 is TGTGCCAGCAGCTTACGGCGTGCGGGAGGGCCATTAGATACGCAGTATTTT.

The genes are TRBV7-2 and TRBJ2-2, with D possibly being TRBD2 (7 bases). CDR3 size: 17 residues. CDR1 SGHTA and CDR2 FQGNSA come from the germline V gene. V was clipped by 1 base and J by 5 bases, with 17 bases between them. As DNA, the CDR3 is TGTGCCAGCAGCTTAGTGGGCGGGGGCACCGGGACCGGGGAGCTGTTTTTT. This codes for CASSLVGGGTGTGELFF.

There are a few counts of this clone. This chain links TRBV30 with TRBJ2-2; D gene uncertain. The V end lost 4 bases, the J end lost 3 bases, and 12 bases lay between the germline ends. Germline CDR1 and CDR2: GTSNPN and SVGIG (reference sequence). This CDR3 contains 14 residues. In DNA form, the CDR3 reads TGTGCCTGGAAGTCGGGCAAGCACACCGGGGAGCTGTTTTTT. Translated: CAWKSGKHTGELFF. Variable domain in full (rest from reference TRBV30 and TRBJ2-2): SQTIHQWPATLVQPVGSPLSLECTVEGTSNPNLYWYRQAAGRGLQLLFYSVGIGQISSEVPQNLSASRPQDRQFILSSKKLLLSDSGFYLCAWKSGKHTGELFFGEGSRLTVL.

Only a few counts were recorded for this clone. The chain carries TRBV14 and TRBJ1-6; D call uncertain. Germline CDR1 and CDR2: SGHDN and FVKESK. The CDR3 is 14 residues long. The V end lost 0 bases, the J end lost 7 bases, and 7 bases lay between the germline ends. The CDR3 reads CASSQDWVNSPLHF. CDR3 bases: TGTGCCAGCAGCCAAGATTGGGTGAATTCACCCCTCCACTTT.

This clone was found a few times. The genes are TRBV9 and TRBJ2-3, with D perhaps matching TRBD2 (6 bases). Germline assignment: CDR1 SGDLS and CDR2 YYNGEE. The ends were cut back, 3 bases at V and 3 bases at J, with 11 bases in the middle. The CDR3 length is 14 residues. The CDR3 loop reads CASSARLVTDTQYF. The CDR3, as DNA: TGTGCCAGCAGCGCCCGACTAGTTACAGATACGCAGTATTTT.

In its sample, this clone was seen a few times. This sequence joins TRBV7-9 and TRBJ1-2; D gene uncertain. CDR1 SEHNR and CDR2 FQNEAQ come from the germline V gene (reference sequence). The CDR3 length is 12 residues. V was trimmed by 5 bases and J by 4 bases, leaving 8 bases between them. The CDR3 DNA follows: TGTGCCAGCAGCCCCGGAGCCTATGGCTACACCTTC. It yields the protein CASSPGAYGYTF.

The CDR3 loop reads CASSEPNFWTVYEQYF. CDR3 DNA sequence: TGTGCCAGCAGTGAACCGAATTTCTGGACAGTCTACGAGCAGTACTTC. V gene TRBV6-1 combines with J gene TRBJ2-7; D perhaps matches TRBD1 (6 bases). CDR1 and CDR2 from the germline V gene are MNHNS and SASEGT. This CDR3 has 16 residues. Trimming cost V 2 bases and J 3 bases, with 17 bases left between them.

CDR3 protein: CASSVEAGKQYF. The CDR3 bases are TGTGCCAGCAGCGTAGAGGCAGGGAAGCAGTACTTC. V usage is TRBV9 and J usage is TRBJ2-7, with a weak D call TRBD1 (5 bases). Germline CDR1 and CDR2: SGDLS and YYNGEE. The CDR3 runs to 12 residues. Trimming stripped 0 bases from V and 8 bases from J, with 9 bases between. The full variable domain, rest sourced from reference TRBV9 and TRBJ2-7, is DSGVTQTPKHLITATGQRVTLRCSPRSGDLSVYWYQQSLDQGLQFLIQYYNGEERAKGNILERFSAQQFPDLHSELNLSSLELGDSALYFCASSVEAGKQYFGPGTRLTVT.

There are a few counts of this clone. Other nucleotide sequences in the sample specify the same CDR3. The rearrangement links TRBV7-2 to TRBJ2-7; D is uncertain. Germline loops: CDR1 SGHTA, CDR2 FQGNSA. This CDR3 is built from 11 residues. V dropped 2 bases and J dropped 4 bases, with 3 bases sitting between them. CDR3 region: CASSLLYEQYF. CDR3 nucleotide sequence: TGTGCCAGCAGCTTACTGTACGAGCAGTACTTC.

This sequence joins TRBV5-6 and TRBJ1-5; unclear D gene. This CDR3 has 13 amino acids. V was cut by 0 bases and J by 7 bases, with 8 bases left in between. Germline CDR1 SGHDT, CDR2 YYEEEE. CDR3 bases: TGTGCCAGCAGCTTGGGACGGCGCCAGCCCCAGCATTTT. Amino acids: CASSLGRRQPQHF.

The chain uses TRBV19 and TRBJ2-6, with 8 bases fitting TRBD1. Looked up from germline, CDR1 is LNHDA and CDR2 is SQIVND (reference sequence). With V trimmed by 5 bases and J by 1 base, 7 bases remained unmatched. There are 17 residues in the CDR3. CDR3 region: CASSQGQGVSGANVLTF. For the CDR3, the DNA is TGTGCCAGTAGTCAAGGACAGGGAGTATCTGGGGCCAACGTCCTGACTTTC.

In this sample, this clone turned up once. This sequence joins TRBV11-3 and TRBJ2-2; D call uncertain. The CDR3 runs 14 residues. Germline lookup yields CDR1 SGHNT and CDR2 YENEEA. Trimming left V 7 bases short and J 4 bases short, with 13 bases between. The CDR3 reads CASTSFRVTGELFF. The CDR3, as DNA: TGTGCCAGCACATCATTTAGGGTCACCGGGGAGCTGTTTTTT.

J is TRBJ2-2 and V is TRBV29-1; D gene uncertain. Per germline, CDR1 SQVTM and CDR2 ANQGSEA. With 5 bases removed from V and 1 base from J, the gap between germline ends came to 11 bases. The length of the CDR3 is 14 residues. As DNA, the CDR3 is TGCAGCGTTAGAAGGTCTTTGAACACCGGGGAGCTGTTTTTT. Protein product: CSVRRSLNTGELFF.

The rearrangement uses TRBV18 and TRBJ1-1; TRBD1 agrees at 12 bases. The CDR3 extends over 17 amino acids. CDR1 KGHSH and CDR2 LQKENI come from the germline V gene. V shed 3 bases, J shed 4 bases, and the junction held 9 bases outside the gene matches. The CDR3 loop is CASSPPGQGALITEAFF. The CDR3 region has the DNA TGTGCCAGCTCACCCCCGGGACAGGGGGCCCTCATCACTGAAGCTTTCTTT.

The CDR3 reads CASSERGGKETQYF. CDR3 nucleotide sequence: TGTGCCAGCAGTGAACGTGGGGGGAAAGAGACCCAGTACTTC. The chain is built from TRBV2 and TRBJ2-5; D is perhaps TRBD2 (6 bases). Trimming stripped 2 bases from V and 3 bases from J, with 10 bases between. The CDR3 loop spans 14 amino acids. Germline V gene lookup returns CDR1 SNHLY and CDR2 FYNNEI.

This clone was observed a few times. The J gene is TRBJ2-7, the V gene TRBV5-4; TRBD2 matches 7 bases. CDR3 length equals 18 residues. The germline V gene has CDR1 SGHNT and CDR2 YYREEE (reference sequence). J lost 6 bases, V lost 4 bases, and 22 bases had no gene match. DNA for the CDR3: TGTGCCAGCAGCCAATCGGGACTATCAGTCCTTCCCATGGGCGAGCAGTACGTC. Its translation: CASSQSGLSVLPMGEQYV.

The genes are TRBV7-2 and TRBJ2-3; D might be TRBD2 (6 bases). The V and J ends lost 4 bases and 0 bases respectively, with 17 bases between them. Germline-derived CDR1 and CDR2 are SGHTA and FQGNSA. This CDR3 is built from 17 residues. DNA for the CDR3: TGTGCCAGCAGCTCGACCTTTGGCGGGGATAGCACAGATACGCAGTATTTT. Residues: CASSSTFGGDSTDTQYF.

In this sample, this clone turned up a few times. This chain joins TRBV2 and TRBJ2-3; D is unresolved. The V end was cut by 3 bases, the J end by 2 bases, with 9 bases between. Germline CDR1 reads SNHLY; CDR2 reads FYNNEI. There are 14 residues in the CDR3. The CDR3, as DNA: TGTGCCAGCAGTGATGTATCCTCCACAGATACGCAGTATTTT. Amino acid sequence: CASSDVSSTDTQYF.